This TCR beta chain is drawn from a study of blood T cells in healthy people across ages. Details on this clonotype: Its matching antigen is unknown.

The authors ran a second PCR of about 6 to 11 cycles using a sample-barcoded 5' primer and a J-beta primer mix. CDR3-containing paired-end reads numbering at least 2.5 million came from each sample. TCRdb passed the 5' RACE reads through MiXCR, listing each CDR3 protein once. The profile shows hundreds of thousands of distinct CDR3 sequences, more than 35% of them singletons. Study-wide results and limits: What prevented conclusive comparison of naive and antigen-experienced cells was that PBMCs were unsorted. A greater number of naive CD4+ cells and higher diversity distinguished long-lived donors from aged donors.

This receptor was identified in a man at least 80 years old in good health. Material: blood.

The CDR3 spells CASSLPDGRTQYF. For the CDR3, the DNA is TGTGCCAGCAGCTTACCCGACGGGAGGACCCAGTACTTC. The chain links TRBV7-2 to TRBJ2-5; a weak D match, TRBD2 (6 bases). Germline loops: CDR1 SGHTA, CDR2 FQGNSA. V lost 2 bases to trimming and J lost 7 bases, with 11 bases between them. The CDR3 runs 13 residues.